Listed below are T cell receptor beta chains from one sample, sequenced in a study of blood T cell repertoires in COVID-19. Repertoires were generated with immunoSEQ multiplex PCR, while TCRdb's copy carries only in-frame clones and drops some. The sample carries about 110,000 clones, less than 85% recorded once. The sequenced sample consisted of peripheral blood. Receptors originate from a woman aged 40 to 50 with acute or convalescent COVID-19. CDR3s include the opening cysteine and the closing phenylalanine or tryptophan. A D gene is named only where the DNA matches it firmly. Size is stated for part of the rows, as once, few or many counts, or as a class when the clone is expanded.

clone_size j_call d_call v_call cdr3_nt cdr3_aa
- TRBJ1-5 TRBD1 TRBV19 TGTGCCAGTAGTCCTGGATGGACAGGCCGCAATCAGCCCCAGCATTTT CASSPGWTGRNQPQHF
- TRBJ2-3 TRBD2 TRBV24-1 TGTGCCACCAGTGATCCCGGACTAGCGGGGGGGCGGGATACGCAGTATTTT CATSDPGLAGGRDTQYF
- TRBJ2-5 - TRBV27 TGTGCCAGCAGTTCGTCTAGCGTCCCCAGAGAGACCCAGTACTTC CASSSSSVPRETQYF
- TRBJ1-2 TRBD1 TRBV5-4 TGTGCCAGCAGCCAGGGGGAAAGCTATGGCTACACCTTC CASSQGESYGYTF
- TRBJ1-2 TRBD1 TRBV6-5 TGTGCCAGCAGGCCGGGACAGGGGAATTCGAGAGGCTACACCTTC CASRPGQGNSRGYTF
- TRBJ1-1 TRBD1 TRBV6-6 TGTGCCAGCAGTACCCGGGACAGGGCGAACACTGAAGCTTTCTTT CASSTRDRANTEAFF
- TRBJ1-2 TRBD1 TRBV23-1 TGCGCCAGCAGTCATTCTTTGACAGGGCCGGGGAGCTATGGCTACACCTTC CASSHSLTGPGSYGYTF
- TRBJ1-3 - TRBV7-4 TGTGCCAGCAACGGGGACTCTGGAAACACCATATATTTT CASNGDSGNTIYF
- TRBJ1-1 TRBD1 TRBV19 TGTGCCAGTAGTGGAAGACCGGGACAGGGGAGAGGAAACACTGAAGCTTTCTTT CASSGRPGQGRGNTEAFF
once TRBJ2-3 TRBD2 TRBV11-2 TGTGCCAGCAGCTTAGGGGTAGCGGGGGCAGATACGCAGTATTTT CASSLGVAGADTQYF
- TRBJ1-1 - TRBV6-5 TGTGCCAGCAGGTTACAGGGAAACACTGAAGCTTTCTTT CASRLQGNTEAFF
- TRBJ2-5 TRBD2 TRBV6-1 TGTGCCAGCAGTGAAGGTTTGGGGGGGAATCTAGAGACCCAGTACTTC CASSEGLGGNLETQYF
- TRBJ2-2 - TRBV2 TGTGCCAGCAGTGAAGGGGGCGGCGGGGCCACCACCGGGGAGCTGTTTTTT CASSEGGGGATTGELFF
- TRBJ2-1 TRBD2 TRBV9 TGTGCCAGCAGCGTAGCGGGGGGGCTCGATGAGCAGTTCTTC CASSVAGGLDEQFF
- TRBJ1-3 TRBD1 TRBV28 TGTGCGACAGGGTCCCTCTCTGGAAACACCATATATTTT CATGSLSGNTIYF
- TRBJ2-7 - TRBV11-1 TGTGCCAGCAGCTTAGTGGGCAGCCACTACGAGCAGTACTTC CASSLVGSHYEQYF
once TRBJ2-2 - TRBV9 TGTGCCAGCAGCTCAAGACAGCGCACCGGGGAGCTGTTTTTT CASSSRQRTGELFF